This is a list of T cell receptor beta chains from one sample in a study of glioma-infiltrating T cells after dendritic cell vaccination. The data were produced by immunoSEQ multiplex PCR, yet TCRdb's version contains in-frame clones alone and is incomplete. Of about 92,000 clones in the sample, about nine tenths were seen once. Sequenced material: blood, taken before dendritic cell vaccination. The receptor source for this set is a human donor with glioblastoma. CDR3s include the opening cysteine and the closing phenylalanine or tryptophan. D genes are given only for firm matches. Clone sizes are given selectively: once, few, many, or a class where the clone is expanded.

cdr3_nt	cdr3_aa	clone_size	d_call	v_call	j_call
TGTGCCAGCAGCTCCCAGACTAGCGGGACCAGCTCCTACGAGCAGTACTTC	CASSSQTSGTSSYEQYF	.	TRBD2	TRBV7-2	TRBJ2-7
TGTGCCAGCAGCTTCGACCAGACGGGCGGGGAGCTGTTTTTT	CASSFDQTGGELFF	.	.	TRBV7-2	TRBJ2-2
TGTGCCAGCAGCTTAGAGGGGGACAAGGGGAACACTGAAGCTTTCTTT	CASSLEGDKGNTEAFF	.	.	TRBV7-6	TRBJ1-1
TGTGCCAGCAGTTTGACAGAACACTATGGCTACACCTTC	CASSLTEHYGYTF	few	.	TRBV27	TRBJ1-2
TGCGCCAGCAGCCAGGACGGACTGGGAGGAGGAGCTTTCTTT	CASSQDGLGGGAFF	.	.	TRBV4-1	TRBJ1-1
TGTGCCAGCAGTGACAAACAGGGGGCTGACTATGGCTACACCTTC	CASSDKQGADYGYTF	.	TRBD1	TRBV25-1	TRBJ1-2
TGCGCCAGCAGCCCCCTCCACCTAGGCACAGATACGCAGTATTTT	CASSPLHLGTDTQYF	.	.	TRBV4-3	TRBJ2-3
TGTGCCAGCAGCGCCGGTTTAACCGATAATGAGCAGTTCTTC	CASSAGLTDNEQFF	.	.	TRBV9	TRBJ2-1
TGTGCCAGCTCACCTTCCGGGACAGGGGGTGTGGGTGAGCAGTTCTTC	CASSPSGTGGVGEQFF	.	TRBD1	TRBV18	TRBJ2-1
TGCGCCAGCACCCTACAGGGGATTACTTCCACTGAAGCTTTCTTT	CASTLQGITSTEAFF	.	TRBD1	TRBV5-1	TRBJ1-1
TGTGCCAGCAGCCAGGGGAGGAACACTGAAGCTTTCTTT	CASSQGRNTEAFF	.	.	TRBV9	TRBJ1-1
TGTGCCAGTAGTATATTCCCGGGTGGGAACACTGAAGCTTTCTTT	CASSIFPGGNTEAFF	.	.	TRBV19	TRBJ1-1
TGTGCCAGCAGCCAAGATGTGCGGACAGACGCTAACTATGGCTACACCTTC	CASSQDVRTDANYGYTF	.	.	TRBV4-2	TRBJ1-2
TGTGCCAGCAGCGAGGGCCAGGGAGGGGAAAAACTGTTTTTT	CASSEGQGGEKLFF	.	.	TRBV7-9	TRBJ1-4
TGTGCCACCAGCGGGGGCGGGACTGAAGCTTTCTTT	CATSGGGTEAFF	.	.	TRBV15	TRBJ1-1
TGTGCCAGCAGCTTGGATTCCAGGAACACCGGGGAGCTGTTTTTT	CASSLDSRNTGELFF	.	.	TRBV5-4	TRBJ2-2
TGTGCCAGCAGCGCCGGACTAGCGTCGAACACCGGGGAGCTGTTTTTT	CASSAGLASNTGELFF	.	TRBD2	TRBV5-4	TRBJ2-2
TGTGCCAGCAGCAAGGGACAGGGAACCCTGAGGTACTTC	CASSKGQGTLRYF	.	TRBD1	TRBV6-5	TRBJ2-7
TGTGCCAGCAGCTTAGGTACTAGCGGATCCGATGAGCAGTTCTTC	CASSLGTSGSDEQFF	.	TRBD2	TRBV7-9	TRBJ2-1
TGTGCCAGCAGTTATACGCGGGGAAATGAAAAACTGTTTTTT	CASSYTRGNEKLFF	.	.	TRBV6-5	TRBJ1-4
TGCGCCAGCAGCCTACAGCAAAGTCCAACTAATGAAAAACTGTTTTTT	CASSLQQSPTNEKLFF	.	.	TRBV5-1	TRBJ1-4
TGCGCCAGCAGCTGGACAGGGCGAAACACTGAAGCTTTCTTT	CASSWTGRNTEAFF	once	TRBD1	TRBV5-1	TRBJ1-1
TGTGCCAGCAGCGTAGGTGGTCTGAGGACTGAAGCTTTCTTT	CASSVGGLRTEAFF	.	.	TRBV9	TRBJ1-1
TGTGCCAGCGCACTAGGAGTTTCCCACAATGAGCAGTTCTTC	CASALGVSHNEQFF	.	.	TRBV25-1	TRBJ2-1
TGTGCCAGCAGCTTAGCGGAGGTCAGACGTTATGGCTACACCTTC	CASSLAEVRRYGYTF	.	.	TRBV7-9	TRBJ1-2
TGTGCCAGCAGCCCAAGACTAGCGGGGGGGCAGTACGAGCAGTACTTC	CASSPRLAGGQYEQYF	.	TRBD2	TRBV7-2	TRBJ2-7
TGTGCCAGCAGCGCCCGGGTTCGCCTTTACGAGCAGTACTTC	CASSARVRLYEQYF	.	.	TRBV5-8	TRBJ2-7
TGCAGCGTTACAGGTGGCACAGATACGCAGTATTTT	CSVTGGTDTQYF	.	.	TRBV29-1	TRBJ2-3
TGTGCCAGCAGTTACTCGACGCAGGGGAACACTGAAGCTTTCTTT	CASSYSTQGNTEAFF	.	.	TRBV6-5	TRBJ1-1
TGTGCCTGGAGTGTATCACGGGGGGGAGTTAACTCCTACGAGCAGTACTTC	CAWSVSRGGVNSYEQYF	.	TRBD2	TRBV30	TRBJ2-7
TGTGCCAGCAGCACCAGGACAGGGGCCACTGAAGCTTTCTTT	CASSTRTGATEAFF	.	TRBD1	TRBV7-2	TRBJ1-1
TGTGCCAGCAGCTTAGGGACAGGGGCTTATGCTGAAAAACTGTTTTTT	CASSLGTGAYAEKLFF	.	TRBD1	TRBV7-6	TRBJ1-4
TGTGCCAGCAGCCAAGAACTGAGAAACTATGGCTACACCTTC	CASSQELRNYGYTF	.	.	TRBV4-2	TRBJ1-2
TGTGCCAGCAGTTTATGGGGGGCCTCCTACGAGCAGTACTTC	CASSLWGASYEQYF	.	.	TRBV28	TRBJ2-7
TGTGCCAGCAGCCGCGGGGGAGAGTACAATGAGCAGTTCTTC	CASSRGGEYNEQFF	many	TRBD2	TRBV6-6	TRBJ2-1
TGTGCCAGCAGTGACCCGCGGGGGGGGTCCGAGCAGTACTTC	CASSDPRGGSEQYF	.	TRBD2	TRBV25-1	TRBJ2-7
TGCAGCGTTGGGCTCTCGCAGGGTGGGTTCGAGCAGTACTTC	CSVGLSQGGFEQYF	.	.	TRBV29-1	TRBJ2-7
TGTGCCAGCAGCTTAGAGTTTTGGGGCAACAATGAGCAGTTCTTC	CASSLEFWGNNEQFF	.	.	TRBV7-2	TRBJ2-1
TGTGCCAGCAGCGTAGGACTACAAGAGACCCAGTACTTC	CASSVGLQETQYF	once	.	TRBV9	TRBJ2-5
TGTGCCATCAGTGATGGGACAGCTCGTGGAAAACTGTTTTTT	CAISDGTARGKLFF	.	TRBD1	TRBV10-3	TRBJ1-4
TGCGGGGTACGGGACTTCAACACAGATACGCAGTATTTT	CGVRDFNTDTQYF	.	.	TRBV29-1	TRBJ2-3
TGTGCCAGCAGTCGGACGGGAAACCAAGAGACCCAGTACTTC	CASSRTGNQETQYF	.	.	TRBV28	TRBJ2-5
TGTGCCAGTAGTGGACAGGCTAACTATGGCTACACCTTC	CASSGQANYGYTF	.	TRBD1	TRBV19	TRBJ1-2
TGTGCCACCAGCAGGGCCTTCTCGGGACAGCTTTACAATGAGCAGTTCTTC	CATSRAFSGQLYNEQFF	.	TRBD1	TRBV15	TRBJ2-1
TGTGCCAGCAGTGAGGCAGGCGCCTCCTACAATGAGCAGTTCTTC	CASSEAGASYNEQFF	.	.	TRBV2	TRBJ2-1
TGTGCCAGCAGCTTAGAACCCCCACCGGGACTAGCGGGAGTACTGTACTTC	CASSLEPPPGLAGVLYF	.	TRBD2	TRBV7-2	TRBJ2-7
TGTGCCAGCGGATGGACAGGGGCGACCTACGAGCAGTACTTC	CASGWTGATYEQYF	.	TRBD1	TRBV6-5	TRBJ2-7
TGTGCCAGCAGTGGGGGACAGTTCCTAGAAAAGCCCTACAATGAGCAGTTCTTC	CASSGGQFLEKPYNEQFF	.	TRBD1	TRBV2	TRBJ2-1
TGCGCCAGCAGTGGAGGCACTATTAATTTTTACCAAGAGACCCAGTACTTC	CASSGGTINFYQETQYF	.	.	TRBV10-1	TRBJ2-5
TGTGCCAGCAGCCCCCAAAGCGGGGGGGCCTTAGATACGCAGTATTTT	CASSPQSGGALDTQYF	.	TRBD2	TRBV7-2	TRBJ2-3
TGTGCCAGCAGCGTAGGTGCCAGCGGGAGTACGAACTACGAGCAGTACTTC	CASSVGASGSTNYEQYF	.	TRBD2	TRBV9	TRBJ2-7
TGTGCCAGCAGGAAAGAGGGGGGGATGAATGAGCAGTTCTTC	CASRKEGGMNEQFF	.	.	TRBV6-1	TRBJ2-1